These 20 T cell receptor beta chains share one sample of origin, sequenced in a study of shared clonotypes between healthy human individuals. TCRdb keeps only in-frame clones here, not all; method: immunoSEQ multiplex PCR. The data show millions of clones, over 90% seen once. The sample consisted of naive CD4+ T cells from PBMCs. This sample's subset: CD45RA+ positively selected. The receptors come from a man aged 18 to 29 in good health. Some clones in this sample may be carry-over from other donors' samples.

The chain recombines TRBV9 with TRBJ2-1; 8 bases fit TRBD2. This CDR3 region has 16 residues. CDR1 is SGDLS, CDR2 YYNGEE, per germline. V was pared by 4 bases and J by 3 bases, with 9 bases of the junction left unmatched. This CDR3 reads CASSPRTSLSYNEQFF. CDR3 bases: TGTGCCAGCAGCCCCCGGACTAGCCTAAGCTACAATGAGCAGTTCTTC.

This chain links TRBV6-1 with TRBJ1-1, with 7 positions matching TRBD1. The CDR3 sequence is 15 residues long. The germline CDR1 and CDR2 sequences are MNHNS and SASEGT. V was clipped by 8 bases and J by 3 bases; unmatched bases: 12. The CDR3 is CASSRQGFGDTEAFF. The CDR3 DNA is TGTGCCAGCTCCCGACAGGGTTTCGGGGACACTGAAGCTTTCTTT.

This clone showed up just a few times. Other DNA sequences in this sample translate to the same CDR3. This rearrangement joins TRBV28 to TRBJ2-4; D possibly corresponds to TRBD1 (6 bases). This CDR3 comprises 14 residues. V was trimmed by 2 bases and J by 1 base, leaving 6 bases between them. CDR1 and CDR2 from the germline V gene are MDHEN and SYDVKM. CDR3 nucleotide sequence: TGTGCCAGCAGTTTACAGGGGGCCAAAAACATTCAGTACTTC. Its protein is CASSLQGAKNIQYF.

CDR3 protein: CASSQEGLLGDTQYF. Written as DNA, the CDR3 is TGTGCCAGCAGCCAAGAAGGACTGCTGGGAGATACGCAGTATTTT. J is TRBJ2-3 and V is TRBV4-2; D might be TRBD2 (5 bases). Germline-derived CDR1 and CDR2 are LGHNA and YNFKEQ. V lost 0 bases to trimming and J lost 5 bases, with 12 bases between them. The CDR3 extends over 15 amino acids.

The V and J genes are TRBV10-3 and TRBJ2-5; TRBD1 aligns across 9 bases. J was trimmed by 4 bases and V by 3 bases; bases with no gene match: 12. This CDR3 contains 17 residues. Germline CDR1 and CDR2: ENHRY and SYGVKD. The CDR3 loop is CAISDRGAGQGRETQYF. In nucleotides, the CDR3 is TGTGCCATCAGTGACAGGGGGGCGGGACAGGGAAGAGAGACCCAGTACTTC.

The CDR3, as DNA: TGCAGCGTTGATGGCGTCAGGAGCACAGATACGCAGTATTTT. This encodes CSVDGVRSTDTQYF. The chain joins TRBV29-1 to TRBJ2-3; D is ambiguous. Germline V lookup: CDR1 SQVTM, CDR2 ANQGSEA. V gave up 3 bases and J gave up 0 bases, with 10 bases separating them. The CDR3 is made up of 14 amino acids.

The CDR3 coding sequence is TGTGCCAGCAGTGAAGCAAGGGGGGACAGGGACACTGAAGCTTTCTTT. As protein: CASSEARGDRDTEAFF. J is TRBJ1-1 and V is TRBV2, with 9 bases fitting TRBD1. This CDR3 has 16 residues. The trim removed 0 bases at V and 3 bases at J, leaving 5 bases unmatched. Germline CDR1 reads SNHLY; CDR2 reads FYNNEI.

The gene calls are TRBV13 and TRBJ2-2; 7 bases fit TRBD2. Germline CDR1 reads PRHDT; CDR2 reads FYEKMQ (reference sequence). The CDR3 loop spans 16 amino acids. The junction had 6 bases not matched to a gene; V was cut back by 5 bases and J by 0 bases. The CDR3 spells CASSLPLATNTGELFF. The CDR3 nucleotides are TGTGCCAGCAGCCTACCACTAGCGACGAACACCGGGGAGCTGTTTTTT.

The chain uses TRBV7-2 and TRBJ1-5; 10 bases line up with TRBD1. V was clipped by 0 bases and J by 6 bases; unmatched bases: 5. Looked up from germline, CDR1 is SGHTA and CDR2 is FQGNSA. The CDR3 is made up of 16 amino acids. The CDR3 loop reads CASSLAPGQGSQPQHF. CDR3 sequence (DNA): TGTGCCAGCAGCTTAGCACCGGGACAGGGGAGTCAGCCCCAGCATTTT.

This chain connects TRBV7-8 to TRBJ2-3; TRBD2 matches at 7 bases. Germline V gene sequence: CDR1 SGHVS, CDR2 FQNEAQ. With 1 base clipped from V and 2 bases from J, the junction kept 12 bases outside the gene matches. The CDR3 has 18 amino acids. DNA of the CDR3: TGTGCCAGCAGCTTAGGGATCATGCTAGCGGAGTACACAGATACGCAGTATTTT. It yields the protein CASSLGIMLAEYTDTQYF.

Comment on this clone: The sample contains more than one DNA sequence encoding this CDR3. The CDR3 spells CASSLSGTNTGELFF. The CDR3 nucleotides read TGTGCCAGCAGCTTAAGTGGGACGAACACCGGGGAGCTGTTTTTT. The V and J genes are TRBV11-3 and TRBJ2-2; D call uncertain. CDR1 and CDR2 from the germline V gene are SGHNT and YENEEA. The length of the CDR3 is 15 residues. With 2 bases removed from V and 0 bases from J, the gap between germline ends came to 7 bases.

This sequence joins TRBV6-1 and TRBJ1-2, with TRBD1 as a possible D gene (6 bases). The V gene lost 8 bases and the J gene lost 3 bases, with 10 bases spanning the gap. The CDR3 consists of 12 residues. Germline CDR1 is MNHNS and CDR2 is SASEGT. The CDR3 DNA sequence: TGTGCCAGCCTGCGGACAGACTATGGCTACACCTTC. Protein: CASLRTDYGYTF.

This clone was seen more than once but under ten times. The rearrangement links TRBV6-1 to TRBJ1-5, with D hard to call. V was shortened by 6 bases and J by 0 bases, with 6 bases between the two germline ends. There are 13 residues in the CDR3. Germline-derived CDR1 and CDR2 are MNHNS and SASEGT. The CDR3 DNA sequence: TGTGCCAGCAGGGCAGATAGCAATCAGCCCCAGCATTTT. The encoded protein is CASRADSNQPQHF.

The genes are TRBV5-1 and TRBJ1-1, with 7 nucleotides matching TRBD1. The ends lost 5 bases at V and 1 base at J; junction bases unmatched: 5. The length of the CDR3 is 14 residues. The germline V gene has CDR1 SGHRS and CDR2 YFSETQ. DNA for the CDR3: TGCGCCAGCAGGGCGACAGGGAGGAACACTGAAGCTTTCTTT. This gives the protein CASRATGRNTEAFF. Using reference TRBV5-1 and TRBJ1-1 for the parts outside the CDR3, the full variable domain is KAGVTQTPRYLIKTRGQQVTLSCSPISGHRSVSWYQQTPGQGLQFLFEYFSETQRNKGNFPGRFSGRQFSNSRSEMNVSTLELGDSALYLCASRATGRNTEAFFGQGTRLTVV.

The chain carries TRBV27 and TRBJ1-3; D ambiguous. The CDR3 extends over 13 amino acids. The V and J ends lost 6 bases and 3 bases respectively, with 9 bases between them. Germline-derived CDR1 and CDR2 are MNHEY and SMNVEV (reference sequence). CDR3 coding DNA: TGTGCCAGCAGCCAAACCAATGGAAACACCATATATTTT. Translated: CASSQTNGNTIYF.

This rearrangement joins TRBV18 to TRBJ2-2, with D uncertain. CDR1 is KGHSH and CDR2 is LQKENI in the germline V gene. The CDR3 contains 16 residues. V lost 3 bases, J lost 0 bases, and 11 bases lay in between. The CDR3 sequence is CASSPLITTNTGELFF. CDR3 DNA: TGTGCCAGCTCACCCCTTATAACGACGAACACCGGGGAGCTGTTTTTT. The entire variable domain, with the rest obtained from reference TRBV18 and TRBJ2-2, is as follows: NAGVMQNPRHLVRRRGQEARLRCSPMKGHSHVYWYRQLPEEGLKFMVYLQKENIIDESGMPKERFSAEFPKEGPSILRIQQVVRGDSAAYFCASSPLITTNTGELFFGEGSRLTVL.

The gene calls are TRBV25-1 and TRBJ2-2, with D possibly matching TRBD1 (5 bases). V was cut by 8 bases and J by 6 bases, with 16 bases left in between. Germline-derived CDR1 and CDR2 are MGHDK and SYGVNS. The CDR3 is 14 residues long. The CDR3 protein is CASSGEGVAGELFF. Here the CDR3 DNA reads TGTGCCAGCTCGGGTGAAGGGGTGGCCGGGGAGCTGTTTTTT. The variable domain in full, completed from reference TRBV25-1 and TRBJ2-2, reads EADIYQTPRYLVIGTGKKITLECSQTMGHDKMYWYQQDPGMELHLIHYSYGVNSTEKGDLSSESTVSRIRTEHFPLTLESARPSHTSQYLCASSGEGVAGELFFGEGSRLTVL.

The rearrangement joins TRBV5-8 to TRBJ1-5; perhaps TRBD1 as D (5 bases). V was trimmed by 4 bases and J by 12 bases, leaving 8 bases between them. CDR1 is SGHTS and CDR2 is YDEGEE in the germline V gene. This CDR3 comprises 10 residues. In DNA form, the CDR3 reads TGTGCCAGCAGCCCGGGACTCCAGCATTTT. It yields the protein CASSPGLQHF.

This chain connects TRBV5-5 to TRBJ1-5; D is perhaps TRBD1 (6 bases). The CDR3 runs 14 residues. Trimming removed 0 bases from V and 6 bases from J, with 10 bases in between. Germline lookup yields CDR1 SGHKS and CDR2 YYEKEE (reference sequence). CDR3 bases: TGTGCCAGCAGCTTGGTCGCAGGGGCTCAGCCCCAGCATTTT. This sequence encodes CASSLVAGAQPQHF.

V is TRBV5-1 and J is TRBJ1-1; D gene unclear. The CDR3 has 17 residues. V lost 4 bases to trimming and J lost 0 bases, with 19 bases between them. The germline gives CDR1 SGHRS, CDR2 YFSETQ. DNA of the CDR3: TGCGCCAGCAGCGCCGGGCTACCATCGGGCCTGAACACTGAAGCTTTCTTT. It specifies CASSAGLPSGLNTEAFF. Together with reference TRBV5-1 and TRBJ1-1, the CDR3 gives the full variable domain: KAGVTQTPRYLIKTRGQQVTLSCSPISGHRSVSWYQQTPGQGLQFLFEYFSETQRNKGNFPGRFSGRQFSNSRSEMNVSTLELGDSALYLCASSAGLPSGLNTEAFFGQGTRLTVV.